This TCR beta chain was profiled in a study of identical twins. Study observations and caveats: Less excess twin sharing appeared in beta out-of-frame sequences. A lower insertion count was a feature of abundant cord blood beta clonotypes, with no such feature in memory repertoires.

With no exceptions, donors were healthy Caucasians. This clonotype was recorded at least ten times. As yet, its antigen is unknown. TCRdb processed the 5' RACE reads anew with MiXCR; each CDR3 protein has one entry. The table includes hundreds of thousands of distinct CDR3 sequences, roughly 8% detected once. These data also featured in a second study, about yellow fever vaccine responses in identical twins. That report notes: As reported, the vaccine T cell response of twins seemed partly convergent and partly personalized.

The TCR was taken from a woman aged 18-29 years in good health. Sequencing was done on a sample of PBMCs.

The CDR3 coding sequence is TGCGCCAGCAGCTTGACTGGAACTCACTACGAGCAGTACTTC. Translation: CASSLTGTHYEQYF. The chain joins TRBV5-1 to TRBJ2-7; D unresolved. Germline CDR1 is SGHRS and CDR2 is YFSETQ. The CDR3 has 14 amino acids. Trimming removed 1 base at V and 3 bases at J, with 11 bases between.